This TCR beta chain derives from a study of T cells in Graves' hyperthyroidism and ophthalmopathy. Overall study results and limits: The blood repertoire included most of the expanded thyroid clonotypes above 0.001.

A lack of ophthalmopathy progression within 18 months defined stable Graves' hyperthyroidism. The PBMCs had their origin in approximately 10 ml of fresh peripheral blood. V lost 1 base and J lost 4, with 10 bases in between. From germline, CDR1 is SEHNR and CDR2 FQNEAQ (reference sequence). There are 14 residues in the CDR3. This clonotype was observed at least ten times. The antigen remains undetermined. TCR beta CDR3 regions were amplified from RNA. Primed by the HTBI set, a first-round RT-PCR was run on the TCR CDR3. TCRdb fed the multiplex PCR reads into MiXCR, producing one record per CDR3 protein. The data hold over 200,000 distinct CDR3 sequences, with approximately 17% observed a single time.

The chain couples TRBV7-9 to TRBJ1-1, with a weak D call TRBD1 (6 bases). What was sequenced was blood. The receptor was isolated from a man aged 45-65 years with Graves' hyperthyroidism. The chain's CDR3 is CASSLEGVGTEAFF. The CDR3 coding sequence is TGTGCCAGCAGCTTAGAGGGGGTGGGCACTGAAGCTTTCTTT.